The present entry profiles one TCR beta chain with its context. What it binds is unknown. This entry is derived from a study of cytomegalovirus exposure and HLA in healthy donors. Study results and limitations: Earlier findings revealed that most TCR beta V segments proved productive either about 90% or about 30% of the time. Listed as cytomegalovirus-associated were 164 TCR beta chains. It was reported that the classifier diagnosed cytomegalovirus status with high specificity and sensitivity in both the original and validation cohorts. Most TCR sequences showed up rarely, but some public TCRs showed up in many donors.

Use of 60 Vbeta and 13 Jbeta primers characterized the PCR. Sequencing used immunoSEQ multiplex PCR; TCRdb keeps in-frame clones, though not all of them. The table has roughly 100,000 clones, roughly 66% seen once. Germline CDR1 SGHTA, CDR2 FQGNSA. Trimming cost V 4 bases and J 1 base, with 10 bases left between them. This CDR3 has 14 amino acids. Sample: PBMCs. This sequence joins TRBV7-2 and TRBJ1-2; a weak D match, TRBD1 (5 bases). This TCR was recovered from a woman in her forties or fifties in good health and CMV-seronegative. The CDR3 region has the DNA TGTGCCAGCAGCTACGTGGGGGGTAACTATGGCTACACCTTC. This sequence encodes CASSYVGGNYGYTF.